This T cell receptor (beta chain) was profiled in a study of T cells in Graves' hyperthyroidism and ophthalmopathy (dated by TCRdb to between 2017 and 2020). Broadly, across the study: Peripheral blood was collected at initial diagnosis, before any treatment. A discovery cohort of about a hundred patients, roughly 40 with Graves' ophthalmopathy and under 60 with stable Graves' hyperthyroidism, was used to find distinguishing TCR V-J signatures. Prospective prediction of ophthalmopathy was tested in an independent validation cohort of approximately 19 hyperthyroidism patients and 17 patients who later progressed to ophthalmopathy. The roughly 91 discovery patients were randomly divided into training and test sets at a 7:3 ratio. In addition, the study compared T-cell repertoires in thyroid tissue and in blood from several Graves' hyperthyroidism patients. Following sampling, methimazole starting at 30 mg daily was given to hyperthyroidism patients, and high-dose intravenous methylprednisolone was given to ophthalmopathy patients. TCR Vbeta CDR3 sequencing of 120 to 150 peripheral blood samples (43 ophthalmopathy, some 75 hyperthyroidism and some 17 progressor patients) is reported in the paper. Study-wide conclusions, independent of this receptor: In cross-validation, a model built on a 13 V-J signature told ophthalmopathy apart from stable hyperthyroidism with approximately 90% sensitivity and about 81% specificity, and in testing the same model reached 80%/75%. Most expanded thyroid clonotypes (frequency above 0.001) were also detected in blood, a finding suggesting that blood repertoires may reflect thyroid immune responses. No statistical method was used to set the sample size in advance, and investigators knew the group allocation. In validation, progression to ophthalmopathy was predicted by the model with roughly 71% sensitivity and nearly 75% specificity, a median of roughly six months before onset.

This clonotype appeared many times. It lacks a known antigen. The record has no base qualities; no much larger clone is one base away. The TCR beta CDR3 regions were amplified from RNA transcripts. The TCR CDR3 was subjected to a first round of RT-PCR using the HTBI primer set and the Qiagen OneStep RT-PCR kit. Libraries were constructed in a second round of multiplex PCR, after which size selection and purification were carried out. The libraries were sequenced on an Illumina HiSeq2000 using paired-end 100 bp reads. The authors' analysis ran thus. Raw data were processed with SOAPnuke, discarding reads with adapters, uncalled bases, mean Phred below 15, or no exact constant-primer or identifier match. COPE v1.2.5 was used to merge high-quality paired reads, and clonotypes were defined as unique nucleotide sequences. MiTCR v1.1 was used to align clonotypes to the IMGT TRBV, TRBD and TRBJ reference segments. The analysis included only V-J combinations with a frequency above 0.0001, which together covered 99% to 99.2% of the repertoires. A TCS score was defined as the ratio of F50 (clonal expansion) to E x V (chaos), with BLOSUM62-based TCRdist applied between CDR3 peptides within each V-J. Welch's t-statistics and random forest reduced fewer than 600 V-J features to some 14, which were used in a naive Bayes classifier (R e1071). Starting from the raw public reads, TCRdb applied fastp trimming at Q25, assembled clones with MiXCR and retained in-frame beta chains. Each entry is one CDR3 protein sequence, shown with its most common DNA and genes. TCRdb, not the original authors, processed these V and J calls. In this sample the table shows 650,000 to 850,000 distinct CDR3 sequences, around 19% of which occur a single time. The top ten constitute 16% of the sample.

Hyperthyroidism patients were newly diagnosed, with disease duration under 2 months, and aged 18 to 65 years. Any patient with an uncontrolled infection, another autoimmune disease, pregnancy or lactation was excluded. Clinical symptoms, serum thyroxine and TRAb, thyroid ultrasound, and orbital computed tomography formed the basis for the diagnoses. Blood from progressor patients was collected at the time of first diagnosis with hyperthyroidism, before any ophthalmopathy symptoms had appeared. Ficoll-Paque density gradient centrifugation was used to isolate PBMCs from about 10 ml of fresh peripheral blood. Progressor patients were defined as those initially diagnosed with Graves' hyperthyroidism in whom ophthalmopathy developed during follow-up. Trizol reagent was used to extract total RNA, and RNA quality was then checked on an Agilent 2100 Bioanalyzer. Inclusive of the bounding cysteine and phenylalanine, the CDR3 is 11 residues long. Only the CDR3 DNA stays, 33 bases, in frame from base 1. The junction carries 9 bases between V and J, which are trimmed by 6 bases and 7 bases respectively. The germline V gene yields SNHLY for CDR1 and FYNNEI for CDR2.

The chain was built from TRBV2 and TRBJ1-2, with the D gene not clear enough to name. Sequencing used blood. The receptor was isolated from a woman aged 45-60 years with Graves' hyperthyroidism that later progressed to Graves' ophthalmopathy. The CDR3 has the sequence CASRAWFGYTF. In nucleotide form, the sequence is TGTGCCAGCAGGGCTTGGTTTGGCTACACCTTC.